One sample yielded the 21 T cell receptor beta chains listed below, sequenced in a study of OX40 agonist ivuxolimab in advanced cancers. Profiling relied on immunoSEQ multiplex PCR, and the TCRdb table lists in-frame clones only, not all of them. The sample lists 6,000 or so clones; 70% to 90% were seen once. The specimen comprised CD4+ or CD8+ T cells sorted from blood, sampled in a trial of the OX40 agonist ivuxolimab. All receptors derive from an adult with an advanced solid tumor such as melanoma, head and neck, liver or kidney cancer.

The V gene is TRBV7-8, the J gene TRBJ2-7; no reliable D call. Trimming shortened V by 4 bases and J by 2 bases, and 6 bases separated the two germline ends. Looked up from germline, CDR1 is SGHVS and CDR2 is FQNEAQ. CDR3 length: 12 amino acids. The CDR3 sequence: CASSSGTYEQYF. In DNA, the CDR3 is TGTGCCAGCAGCTCAGGAACCTACGAGCAGTACTTC.

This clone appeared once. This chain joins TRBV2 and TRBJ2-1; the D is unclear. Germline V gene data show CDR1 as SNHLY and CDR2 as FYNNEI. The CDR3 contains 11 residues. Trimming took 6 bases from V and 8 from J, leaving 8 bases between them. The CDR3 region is CASRWADEQFF. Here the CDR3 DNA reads TGTGCCAGCAGGTGGGCAGATGAGCAGTTCTTC.

This chain's CDR3 is CASTKGRSNQPQHF. CDR3 DNA: TGTGCCAGTACAAAGGGGCGAAGCAATCAGCCCCAGCATTTT. The chain joins TRBV19 to TRBJ1-5, with D tentatively TRBD1 (5 bases). Germline loops: CDR1 LNHDA, CDR2 SQIVND (reference sequence). Trimming left V 7 bases short and J 1 base short, with 11 bases between. This CDR3 contains 14 residues.

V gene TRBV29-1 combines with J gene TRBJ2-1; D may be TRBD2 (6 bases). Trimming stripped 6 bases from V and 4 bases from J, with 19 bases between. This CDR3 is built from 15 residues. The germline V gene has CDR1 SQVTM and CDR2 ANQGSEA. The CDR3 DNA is TGCAGCGTGGGGAACCCAGGGACTTCTTACAATGAGCAGTTCTTC. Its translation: CSVGNPGTSYNEQFF.

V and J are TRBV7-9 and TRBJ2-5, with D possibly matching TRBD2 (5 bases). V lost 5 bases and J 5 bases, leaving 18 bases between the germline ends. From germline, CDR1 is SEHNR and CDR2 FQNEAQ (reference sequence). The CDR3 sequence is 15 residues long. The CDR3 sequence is CASSPNRGSRETQYF. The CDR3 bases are TGTGCCAGCAGCCCAAACCGAGGGTCAAGGGAGACCCAGTACTTC.

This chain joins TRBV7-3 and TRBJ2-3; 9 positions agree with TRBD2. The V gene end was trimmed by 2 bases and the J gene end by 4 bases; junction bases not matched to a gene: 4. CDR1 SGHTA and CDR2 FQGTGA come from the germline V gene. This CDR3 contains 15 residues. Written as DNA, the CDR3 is TGTGCCAGCAGCTTAGCGGGGGGGATTTCAGATACGCAGTATTTT. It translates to CASSLAGGISDTQYF.

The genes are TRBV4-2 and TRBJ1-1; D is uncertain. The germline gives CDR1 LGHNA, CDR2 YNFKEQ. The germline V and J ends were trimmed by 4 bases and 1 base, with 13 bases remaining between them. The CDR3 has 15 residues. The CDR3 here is CASSPVVGGNTEAFF. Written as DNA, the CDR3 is TGTGCCAGCAGCCCCGTGGTGGGAGGGAACACTGAAGCTTTCTTT.

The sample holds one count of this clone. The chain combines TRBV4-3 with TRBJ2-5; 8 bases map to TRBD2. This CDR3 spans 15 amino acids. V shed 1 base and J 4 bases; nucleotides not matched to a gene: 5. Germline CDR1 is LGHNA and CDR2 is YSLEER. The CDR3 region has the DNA TGCGCCAGCAGCCAAGTCCGGGAGGGGCTAGAGACCCAGTACTTC. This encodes CASSQVREGLETQYF.

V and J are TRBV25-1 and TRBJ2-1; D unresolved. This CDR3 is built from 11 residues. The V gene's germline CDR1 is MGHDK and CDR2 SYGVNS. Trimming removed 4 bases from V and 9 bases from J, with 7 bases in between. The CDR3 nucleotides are TGTGCCAGCAGTGTACGTGGTGAGCAGTTCTTC. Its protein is CASSVRGEQFF.

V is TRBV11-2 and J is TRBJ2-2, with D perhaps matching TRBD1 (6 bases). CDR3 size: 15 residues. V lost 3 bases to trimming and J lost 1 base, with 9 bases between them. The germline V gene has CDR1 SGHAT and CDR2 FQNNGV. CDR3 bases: TGTGCCAGCAGCTTCCCGACAGGGAACACCGGGGAGCTGTTTTTT. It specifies CASSFPTGNTGELFF.

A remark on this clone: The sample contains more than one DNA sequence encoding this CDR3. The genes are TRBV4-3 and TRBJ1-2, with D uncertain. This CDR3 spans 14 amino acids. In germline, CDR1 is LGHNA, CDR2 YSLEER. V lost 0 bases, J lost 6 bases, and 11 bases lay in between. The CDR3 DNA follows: TGCGCCAGCAGCCAAGATTCGGCGCTGCATGGCTACACCTTC. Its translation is CASSQDSALHGYTF.

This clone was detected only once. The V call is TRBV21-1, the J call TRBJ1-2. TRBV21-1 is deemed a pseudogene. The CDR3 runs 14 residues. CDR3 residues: CASSLRVTHYGYTF. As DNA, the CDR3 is TGTGCCAGCAGCCTTCGGGTGACACACTATGGCTACACCTTC.

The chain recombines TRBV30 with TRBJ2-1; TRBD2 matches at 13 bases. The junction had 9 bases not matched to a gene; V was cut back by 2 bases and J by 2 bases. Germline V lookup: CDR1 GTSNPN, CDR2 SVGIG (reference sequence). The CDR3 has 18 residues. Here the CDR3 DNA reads TGTGCCTGGAGTTGGACTAGCGGGGGTCCGACCGCCTACAATGAGCAGTTCTTC. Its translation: CAWSWTSGGPTAYNEQFF.

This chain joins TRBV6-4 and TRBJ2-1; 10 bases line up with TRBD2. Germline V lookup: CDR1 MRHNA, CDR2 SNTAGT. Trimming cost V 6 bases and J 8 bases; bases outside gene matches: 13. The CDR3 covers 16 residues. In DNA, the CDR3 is TGTGCCAGCAGCGCCCGAGGGGCTAGCGGGGGCTATGAGCAGTTCTTC. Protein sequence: CASSARGASGGYEQFF.

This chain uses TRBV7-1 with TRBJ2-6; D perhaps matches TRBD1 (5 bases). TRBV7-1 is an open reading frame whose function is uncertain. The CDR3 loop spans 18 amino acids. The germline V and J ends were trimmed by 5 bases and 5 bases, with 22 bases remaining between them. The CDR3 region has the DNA TGTGCCAGCAGCACAATCCGACGAGGACAAAGTCGGGCCAACGTCCTGACTTTC. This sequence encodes CASSTIRRGQSRANVLTF.

The CDR3 here is CASSQRDWLEQYF. The CDR3 nucleotides read TGTGCCAGCAGCCAAAGGGACTGGCTTGAGCAGTACTTC. The chain joins TRBV7-9 to TRBJ2-7; a weak D match, TRBD2 (6 bases). Trimming removed 5 bases from V and 7 bases from J, with 15 bases in between. Germline assignment: CDR1 SEHNR and CDR2 FQNEAQ (reference sequence). The CDR3 is made up of 13 amino acids.

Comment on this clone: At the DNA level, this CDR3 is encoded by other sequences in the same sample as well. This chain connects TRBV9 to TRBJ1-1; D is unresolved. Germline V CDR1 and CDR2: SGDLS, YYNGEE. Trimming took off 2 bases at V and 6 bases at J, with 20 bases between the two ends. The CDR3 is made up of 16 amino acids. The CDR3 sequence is CASSVPKSGVHAEAFF. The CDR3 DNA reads TGTGCCAGCAGCGTCCCGAAGTCTGGTGTTCACGCTGAAGCTTTCTTT.

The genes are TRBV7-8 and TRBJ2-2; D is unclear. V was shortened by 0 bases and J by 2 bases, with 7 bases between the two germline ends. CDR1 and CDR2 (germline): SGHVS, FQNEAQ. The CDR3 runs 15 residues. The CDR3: CASSLAKGNTGELFF. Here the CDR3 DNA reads TGTGCCAGCAGCTTAGCGAAGGGTAACACCGGGGAGCTGTTTTTT.

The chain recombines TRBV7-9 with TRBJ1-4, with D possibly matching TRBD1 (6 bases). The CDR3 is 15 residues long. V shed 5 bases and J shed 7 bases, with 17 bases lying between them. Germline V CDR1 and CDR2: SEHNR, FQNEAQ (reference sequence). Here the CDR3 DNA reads TGTGCCAGCAGCCCCCGGTCAAACAGGGCTGAAAAACTGTTTTTT. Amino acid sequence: CASSPRSNRAEKLFF.

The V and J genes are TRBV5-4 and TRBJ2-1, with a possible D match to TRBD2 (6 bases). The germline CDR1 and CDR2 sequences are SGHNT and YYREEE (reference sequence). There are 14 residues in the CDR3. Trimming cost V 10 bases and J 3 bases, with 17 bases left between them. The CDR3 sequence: CAPSTAGIYNEQFF. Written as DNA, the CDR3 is TGTGCCCCCTCGACGGCGGGGATCTACAATGAGCAGTTCTTC.

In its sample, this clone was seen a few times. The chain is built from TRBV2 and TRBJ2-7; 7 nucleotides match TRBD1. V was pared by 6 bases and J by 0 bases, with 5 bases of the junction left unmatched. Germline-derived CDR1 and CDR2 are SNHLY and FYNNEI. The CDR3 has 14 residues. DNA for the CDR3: TGTGCCAGCAGAGGGACAGATAGCTCCTACGAGCAGTACTTC. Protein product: CASRGTDSSYEQYF.